This is a list of T cell receptor beta chains from one sample in a study of blood T cell repertoires in COVID-19. Only in-frame clones appear in the TCRdb table, and some are missing; sequencing was by immunoSEQ multiplex PCR. The sample holds about 23,000 clones, approximately 92% seen once. Source material: peripheral blood. All receptors come from a human donor in a cohort sampled during active COVID-19. CDR3s include the opening cysteine and the closing phenylalanine or tryptophan. D genes are given only for firm matches. The listing skips clone size in some rows; elsewhere it reads once, few, many or a size class.

D gene	V gene	clone size	J gene	CDR3 DNA	CDR3 protein
NA	TRBV5-5	NA	TRBJ2-4	TGTGCCAGCAGCTTGCTGACAGACCTAGCCAAAAACATTCAGTACTTC	CASSLLTDLAKNIQYF
TRBD2	TRBV15	NA	TRBJ2-1	TGTGCCACCAGCAGAGAGCGGGGGGGCCTCAATGAGCAGTTCTTC	CATSRERGGLNEQFF
NA	TRBV3-1/TRBV3-2	once	TRBJ1-4	TGTGCCAGCAGCCTTGAACAGGGCGCTAATGAAAAACTGTTTTTT	CASSLEQGANEKLFF
NA	TRBV7-9	NA	TRBJ1-3	TGTGCCAGCAGCTTAGGGATCGGGAACTCCATATATTTT	CASSLGIGNSIYF
NA	TRBV7-9	NA	TRBJ2-2	TGTGCCAGCAGCTTAGTCAGGCCAGGCGGGGAGCTGTTTTTT	CASSLVRPGGELFF
NA	TRBV19	NA	TRBJ2-1	TGTGCCAGTAGTATAGACGCTAGCTTCTTCTACAATGAGCAGTTCTTC	CASSIDASFFYNEQFF
TRBD1	TRBV5-1	few	TRBJ1-6	TGCGCCAGCAGTGTAGTAGGACAGGATTTCTATAATTCACCCCTCCACTTT	CASSVVGQDFYNSPLHF
TRBD1	TRBV5-5	NA	TRBJ1-2	TGTGCCAGCAGCCTTACCCGACAGGGGGCGGATGGCTACACCTTC	CASSLTRQGADGYTF
NA	TRBV7-2	NA	TRBJ1-2	TGTGCCAGCAGCTTAGAATTCAGGACAATTGGTGGCTACACCTTC	CASSLEFRTIGGYTF
NA	TRBV14	NA	TRBJ1-1	TGTGCCAGCAGCCAACTTGCGGGCTTTGGAGCTTTCTTT	CASSQLAGFGAFF
TRBD2	TRBV12-5	NA	TRBJ2-3	TGTGCTAGTGGTTTGACCCGCGGGGGGCCCGACTCAAATACGCAGTATTTT	CASGLTRGGPDSNTQYF
NA	TRBV7-9	NA	TRBJ2-3	TGTGCCAGCAGCTCATGGGGGGGCAGACTCGCAGATACGCAGTATTTT	CASSSWGGRLADTQYF
NA	TRBV11-2	NA	TRBJ1-2	TGTGCCAGCAGTCCTACCTCAGGGAACTATGGCTACACCTTC	CASSPTSGNYGYTF
NA	TRBV18	NA	TRBJ1-6	TGTGCCAGCTCACGGCCACCTTCTCCCCTCCACTTT	CASSRPPSPLHF
NA	TRBV25-1	NA	TRBJ1-3	TGTGCTTTCGGGGGGGGTCCCTCTGGAAACACCATATATTTT	CAFGGGPSGNTIYF